The entry that follows covers one T cell receptor (beta chain) sequence. Its antigen is unknown. Within one base of it there is no much larger clone, and no base qualities were kept. The sample belongs to a study of cytomegalovirus exposure and HLA in healthy donors (dated by TCRdb to the late 2010s). With respect to the entire study: An earlier analysis of approximately 600 of the donors reported about 250 Gb of sequence data and 117 million unique TCR beta sequences from about 180 million T cells. An early release covering around 630 HLA-typed donors comprised 250 to 350 gigabases of sequencing data and around 80 million unique TCR sequences. The genetic ancestry cluster associated with self-reported Caucasian donors included 81% of the approximately 430 genotyped donors. The study aimed to test whether cataloging public T cell receptors could reveal signatures of past pathogen exposure. The T cell repertoires of under 700 subjects were profiled by immunosequencing and related to cytomegalovirus serostatus. In addition to the first cohort of approximately 650 subjects, a separate validation cohort of approximately 130 different subjects was used. The study combined high-throughput TCR immunosequencing, statistical association of individual TCRs with disease status, and machine learning to predict cytomegalovirus infection status. To study patterns of TCR occurrence, a later analysis re-analyzed previously published TCR beta repertoires from 500 to 850 donors and added high-resolution HLA genotyping. Rather than using new phenotypic data, the later analysis identified candidate immune exposures from TCR beta sequences and from how often those sequences occurred across donors. An earlier analysis of around 580 of the donors used high-throughput TCR beta sequencing to judge whether each TCR beta V gene segment behaved as functional or pseudogenic. Donor age, sex, ethnicity and CMV serostatus were collected together with the repertoire data. A later genetic analysis used genome-wide SNP genotypes for about 65% of the 666 donors, treating that subset as a discovery cohort. Every discovery cohort repertoire had been produced on one sequencing platform. Both class I and class II loci were covered by HLA typing, at four-digit resolution. The number of donors typed differed by locus, with roughly 629-640 for A, B, C, DRB1 and DQB1, more than 500 for DQA1, 600 to 610 for DPA1, and roughly 450 for DPB1. Several DR-DQ haplotypes were treated as single units for association and clustering because of strong linkage in the cohort. Among roughly 400 genotyped donors of the cohort, an average of approximately 240,000 unique TCR beta nucleotide sequences was sequenced per donor, of which 15% to 20% were non-productive.

Study-wide findings and limitations: A later analysis reported that several top co-occurrence clusters appeared linked to parvovirus B19, influenza, CMV and Epstein-Barr virus. When HLA alleles, especially DR and DQ, strongly co-occurred, TCR associations were difficult to assign to individual alleles. The study gave a list of some 150 TCR beta chains associated with cytomegalovirus. The authors suggested that the approach could potentially be generalized to other disease states and immunological phenotypes. In this cohort, only TCR beta chains were sequenced, and detectable features were limited by the absence of alpha or paired-chain data. Most TCR sequences were seen in very few donors, while some public TCRs were found in many individuals. Most CMV-associated TCR beta chains appeared to be HLA-restricted in a later analysis, and the HLA associations seemed to be driven largely by CMV exposure. Roughly uniform sequencing depth across donors was assumed in presence/absence analyses, although this assumption may not hold. An earlier analysis of approximately 500 of the donors showed that most TCR beta V segments appeared in productive rearrangements either about 87% or about 30% of the time, which broadly matched IMGT annotations. Because some donors lacked HLA typing at each locus, the association tests relied only on the typed subset. CMV serostatus was the only immune exposure information available for the cohort. Three of the identified cytomegalovirus-associated TCR beta chains were confirmed in vitro to be specific for cytomegalovirus antigens. A later genetic analysis associated a missense DCLRE1C variant with V-gene and J-gene trimming of TCR beta chains, and an independent cohort replicated the association. In both the original and validation cohorts, the classifier was reported to diagnose cytomegalovirus status with high specificity and sensitivity. Correlated functional status among segregating V segments might be attributable to linkage disequilibrium, but an unknown experimental factor could not be ruled out. A cluster of highly shared sequence variants was judged likely to be a technical artifact of the sequencing pipeline. According to a later analysis, TCR association rates differed among HLA loci, with DRB1 alleles showing the most associated TCRs and HLA-C alleles showing the fewest. The earlier analysis of approximately 560 of the donors excluded over 15 rarely observed V segments, including chromosome 9 orphons, because counts were too low. A further reported finding was that TCR beta sequences accurately predicted the HLA-A and HLA-B alleles for most subjects in the first cohort. In a later analysis, HLA-associated TCR beta chains were found to be more clonally expanded and to have lower generation probabilities than equally common non-associated chains. In a later genetic analysis, fewer N-insertions in productive TCRs were reported among donors in an Asian-associated ancestry cluster than the roughly 640-donor mean. Specific HLA alleles were associated with roughly 16,000 TCR beta sequences at a false discovery rate of 0.05 in a later analysis.

In total, approximately 610 healthy bone marrow donors made up the cohort. At the time of sampling, all cohort members were nominally healthy, though unrecorded immune exposures were likely present. The donor was CMV seropositive and was included in the group of some 290 seropositive cohort members. Each donor provided a peripheral blood sample, and peripheral blood mononuclear cells were used for TCR beta sequencing. The Qiagen DNeasy Blood Extraction Kit was used to extract genomic DNA from the blood cell samples. The library was prepared using the immunoSEQ multiplex PCR assay. A mixture of 60 forward primers for TCR Vbeta segments and 13 reverse primers for TCR Jbeta segments was used in the multiplex PCR. A multiplex PCR assay on genomic DNA amplified the CDR3 region of rearranged TCR beta genes. The amplified TCR beta libraries were sequenced on the Illumina HiSeq System as 87-base-pair reads. In the paper's pipeline: In a later analysis, tens of millions of unique TCR beta chains were counted across the 650 to 750 repertoires, and around 10 million of these chains were shared by at least two donors. Raw reads were error-corrected and collapsed into unique sequences with a nearest-neighbor algorithm that merged closely related sequences to remove PCR and sequencing errors. V, D and J gene segments were assigned by aligning CDR3 sequences to IMGT reference sequences. Each retained sequence needed at least a six-nucleotide match to both a V gene segment and a J gene segment. A rearrangement was called productive if the CDR3 had no stop codons and remained in frame with V and J, and every other rearrangement was called non-productive. CDR3 was defined by IMGT convention, running from the second conserved V-encoded cysteine to the conserved J-encoded phenylalanine. The earlier analysis of roughly 590 of the donors excluded sequences that lacked an unambiguous match to a single V gene segment. In an earlier analysis of 587 of the donors, V segments were called functional above 56.7% productive rearrangements and were called segregating when the between-donor standard deviation exceeded 5%. A statistical classification framework was built for diagnosing cytomegalovirus status from the catalog of TCR beta chain sequences. In a later analysis, TCR nucleotide sequences were compared against IMGT/GENE-DB human TR gene sequences so that V and J genes could be assigned. The TCRdist pipeline was used in a later analysis to assign CDR3 sequences and most-parsimonious VDJ recombination scenarios. A later analysis defined each TCR beta chain by its CDR3 amino acid sequence plus V-gene family, and excluded reads lacking a unique V-gene family. To address suspected cross-contamination and a sequencing artifact, a later analysis removed 550 to 750 highly shared, low-generation-probability nucleotide sequences. In a later analysis, a clonal expansion index for each public chain was calculated from normalized within-repertoire ranks of inferred template counts. A later analysis computed generation probabilities with a VDJ recombination model fitted to out-of-frame rearrangements, and checked the results against IGoR. In a later analysis, TCR-TCR, TCR-HLA and TCR-CMV co-occurrence was scored with hypergeometric tests, and a repertoire-size bias correction was applied to TCR pairs. False discovery rates were estimated in a later analysis by permuting HLA or CMV assignments 20 times. In a later analysis, co-occurring TCRs were grouped using DBSCAN, with TCRdist sequence similarity added in when clustering inside HLA-allele-positive subsets. Repertoires with fewer than 30,000 or more than 120,000 public chains were left out of co-occurrence clustering, as were a handful of repertoires with anomalous nucleotide sharing. The table comes from immuneACCESS by way of TCRdb, which keeps in-frame sequences with V and J called. Part of the clones is missing from these tables; in studies checked, under half for an unresolved V gene and the rest for unknown reasons. That table supplies the V and J calls and clone size; D and trimming were determined from the DNA. The sample data list 150,000 or so clones, and approximately 82% of these were observed just once. The ten largest make up more than 6.5% of the sample.

The sample was PBMCs. This clonotype was sampled from a woman in her 50s in good health and CMV-seropositive.

The nucleotide sequence is TGTGCCATCAGTGATCAGATTATAAGTAACACTGAAGCTTTCTTT. The resulting protein is CAISDQIISNTEAFF. The chain uses TRBV10-3 and TRBJ1-1; the D gene identity is not certain. CDR1 and CDR2 are read off the germline V gene as ENHRY and SYGVKD. V is shortened by 3 bases, J by 2 bases, and the region joining them spans 13 bases. The CDR3 spans 15 residues, from the cysteine through the phenylalanine. Kept here is only the CDR3 DNA, which spans 45 bases and is read in frame from base 1.